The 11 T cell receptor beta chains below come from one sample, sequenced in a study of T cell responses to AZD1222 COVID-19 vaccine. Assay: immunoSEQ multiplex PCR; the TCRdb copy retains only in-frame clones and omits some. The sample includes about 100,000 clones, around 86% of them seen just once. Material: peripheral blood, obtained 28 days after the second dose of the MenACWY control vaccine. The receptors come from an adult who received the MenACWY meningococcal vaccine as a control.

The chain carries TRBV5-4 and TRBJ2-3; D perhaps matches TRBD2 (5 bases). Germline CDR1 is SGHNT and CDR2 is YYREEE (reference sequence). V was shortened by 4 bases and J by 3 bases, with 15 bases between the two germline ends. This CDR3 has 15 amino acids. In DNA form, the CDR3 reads TGTGCCAGCAGCCGGTCGGTAGCGTTGACAGATACGCAGTATTTT. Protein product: CASSRSVALTDTQYF.

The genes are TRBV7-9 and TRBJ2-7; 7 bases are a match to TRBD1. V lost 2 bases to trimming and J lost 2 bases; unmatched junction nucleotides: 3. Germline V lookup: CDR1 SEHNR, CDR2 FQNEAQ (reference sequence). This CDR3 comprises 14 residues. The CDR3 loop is CASSLNQGAYEQYF. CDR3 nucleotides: TGTGCCAGCAGCTTAAATCAGGGGGCCTACGAGCAGTACTTC.

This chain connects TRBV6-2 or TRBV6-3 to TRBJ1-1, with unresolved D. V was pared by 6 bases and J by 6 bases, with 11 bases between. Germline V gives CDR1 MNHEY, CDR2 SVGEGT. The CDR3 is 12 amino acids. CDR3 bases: TGTGCCAGCAGCCAGACCGGAGCTGAAGCTTTCTTT. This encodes CASSQTGAEAFF.

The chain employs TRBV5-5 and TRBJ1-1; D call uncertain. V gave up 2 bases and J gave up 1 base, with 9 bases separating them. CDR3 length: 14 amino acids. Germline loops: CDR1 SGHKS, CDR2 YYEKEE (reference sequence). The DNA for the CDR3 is TGTGCCAGCAGCTTACAGTTCACGAACACTGAAGCTTTCTTT. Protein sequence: CASSLQFTNTEAFF. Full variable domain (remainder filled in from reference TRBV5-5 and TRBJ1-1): DAGVTQSPTHLIKTRGQQVTLRCSPISGHKSVSWYQQVLGQGPQFIFQYYEKEERGRGNFPDRFSARQFPNYSSELNVNALLLGDSALYLCASSLQFTNTEAFFGQGTRLTVV.

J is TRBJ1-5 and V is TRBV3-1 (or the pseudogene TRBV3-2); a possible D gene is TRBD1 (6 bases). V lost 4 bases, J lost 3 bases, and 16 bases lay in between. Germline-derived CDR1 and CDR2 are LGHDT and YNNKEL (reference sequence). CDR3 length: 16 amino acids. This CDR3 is CASSPGTKGANQPQHF. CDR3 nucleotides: TGTGCCAGCAGCCCCGGGACAAAAGGCGCCAATCAGCCCCAGCATTTT.

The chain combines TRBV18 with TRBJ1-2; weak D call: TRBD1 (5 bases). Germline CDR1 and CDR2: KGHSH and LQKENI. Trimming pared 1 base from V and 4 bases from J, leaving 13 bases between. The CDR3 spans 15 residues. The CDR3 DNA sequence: TGTGCCAGCTCACCACAAGGGGAGTTGGCCTATGGCTACACCTTC. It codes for CASSPQGELAYGYTF.

CDR3 nucleotides: TGTGCCAGCGGTGTCGGCCATAATTCACCCCTCCACTTT. Encoded protein: CASGVGHNSPLHF. The rearrangement uses TRBV28 and TRBJ1-6; no definite D call. This CDR3 is 13 amino acids long. Germline CDR1 is MDHEN and CDR2 is SYDVKM. V gave up 8 bases and J gave up 5 bases, with 10 bases separating them.

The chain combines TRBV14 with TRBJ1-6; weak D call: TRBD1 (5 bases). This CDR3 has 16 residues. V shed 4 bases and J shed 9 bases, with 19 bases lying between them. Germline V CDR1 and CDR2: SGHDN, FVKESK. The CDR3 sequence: CASSRGTALRGSPLHF. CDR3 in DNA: TGTGCCAGCAGCCGGGGGACGGCTCTGAGGGGTTCACCCCTCCACTTT.

The CDR3 DNA reads TGTGCCAGCAGCTTACTAACAGGGGATTCAGGAAACACCATATATTTT. This codes for CASSLLTGDSGNTIYF. This chain connects TRBV7-8 to TRBJ1-3, with 7 bases fitting TRBD1. The germline V gene has CDR1 SGHVS and CDR2 FQNEAQ. This CDR3 has 16 amino acids. Trimming at V came to 2 bases and at J to 4 bases, leaving 8 bases not matched to a gene. The full variable domain, in which reference TRBV7-8 and TRBJ1-3 provide the parts outside the CDR3, is GAGVSQSPRYKVAKRGQDVALRCDPISGHVSLFWYQQALGQGPEFLTYFQNEAQLDKSGLPSDRFFAERPEGSVSTLKIQRTQQEDSAVYLCASSLLTGDSGNTIYFGEGSWLTVV.

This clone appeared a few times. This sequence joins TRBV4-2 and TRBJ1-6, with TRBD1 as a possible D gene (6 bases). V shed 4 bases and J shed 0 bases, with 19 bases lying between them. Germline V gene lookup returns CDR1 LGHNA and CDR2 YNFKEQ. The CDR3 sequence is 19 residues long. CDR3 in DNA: TGTGCCAGCAGCCGAGGATTTCGGGGGCTTCGCTCCTATAATTCACCCCTCCACTTT. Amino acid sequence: CASSRGFRGLRSYNSPLHF.

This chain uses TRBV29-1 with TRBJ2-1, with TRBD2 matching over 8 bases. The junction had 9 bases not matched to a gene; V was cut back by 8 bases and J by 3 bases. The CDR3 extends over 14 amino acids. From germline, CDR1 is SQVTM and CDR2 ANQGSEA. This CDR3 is CSLGVSGDYNEQFF. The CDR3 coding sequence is TGCAGCCTAGGGGTTAGCGGGGACTACAATGAGCAGTTCTTC.